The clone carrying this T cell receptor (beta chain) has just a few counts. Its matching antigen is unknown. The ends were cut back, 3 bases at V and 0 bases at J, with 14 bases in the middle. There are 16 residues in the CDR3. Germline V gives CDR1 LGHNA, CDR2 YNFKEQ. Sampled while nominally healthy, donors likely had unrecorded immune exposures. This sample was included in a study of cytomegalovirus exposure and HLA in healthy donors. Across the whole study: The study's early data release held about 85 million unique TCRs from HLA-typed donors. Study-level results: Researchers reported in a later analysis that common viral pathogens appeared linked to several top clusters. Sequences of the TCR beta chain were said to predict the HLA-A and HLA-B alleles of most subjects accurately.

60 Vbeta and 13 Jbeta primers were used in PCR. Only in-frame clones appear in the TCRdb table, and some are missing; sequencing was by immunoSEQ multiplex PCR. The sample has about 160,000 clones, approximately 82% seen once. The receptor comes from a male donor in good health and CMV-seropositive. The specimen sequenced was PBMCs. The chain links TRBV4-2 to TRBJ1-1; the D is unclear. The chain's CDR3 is CASSHSGRGMNTEAFF. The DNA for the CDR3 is TGTGCCAGCAGCCATTCGGGAAGAGGCATGAACACTGAAGCTTTCTTT.